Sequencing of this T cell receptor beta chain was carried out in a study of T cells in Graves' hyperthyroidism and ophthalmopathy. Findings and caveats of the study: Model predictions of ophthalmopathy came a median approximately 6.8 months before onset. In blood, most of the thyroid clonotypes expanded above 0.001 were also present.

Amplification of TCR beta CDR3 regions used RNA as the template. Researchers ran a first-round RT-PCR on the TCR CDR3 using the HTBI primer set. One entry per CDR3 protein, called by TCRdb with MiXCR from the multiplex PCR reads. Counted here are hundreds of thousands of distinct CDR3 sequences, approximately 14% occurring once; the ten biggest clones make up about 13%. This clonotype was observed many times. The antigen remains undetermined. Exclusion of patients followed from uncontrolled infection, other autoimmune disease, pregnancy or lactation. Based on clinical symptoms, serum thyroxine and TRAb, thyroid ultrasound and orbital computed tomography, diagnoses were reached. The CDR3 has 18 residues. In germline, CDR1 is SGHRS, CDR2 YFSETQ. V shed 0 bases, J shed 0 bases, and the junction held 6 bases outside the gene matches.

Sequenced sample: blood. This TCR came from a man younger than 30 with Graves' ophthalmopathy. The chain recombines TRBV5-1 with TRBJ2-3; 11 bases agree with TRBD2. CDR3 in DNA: TGCGCCAGCAGCTTGGGACTAGCGGGGCCATCTAGCACAGATACGCAGTATTTT. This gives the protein CASSLGLAGPSSTDTQYF.